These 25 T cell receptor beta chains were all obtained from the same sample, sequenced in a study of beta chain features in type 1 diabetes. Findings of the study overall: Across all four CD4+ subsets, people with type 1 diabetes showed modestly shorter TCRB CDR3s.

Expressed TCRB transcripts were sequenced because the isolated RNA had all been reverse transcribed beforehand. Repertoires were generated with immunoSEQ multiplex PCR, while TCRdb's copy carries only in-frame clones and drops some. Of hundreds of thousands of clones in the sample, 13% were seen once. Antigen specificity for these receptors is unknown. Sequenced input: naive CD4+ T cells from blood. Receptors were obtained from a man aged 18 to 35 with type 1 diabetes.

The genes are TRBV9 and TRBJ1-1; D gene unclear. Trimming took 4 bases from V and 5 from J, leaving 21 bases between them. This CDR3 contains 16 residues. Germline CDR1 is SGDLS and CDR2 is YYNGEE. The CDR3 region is CASSPPGDWGETEAFF. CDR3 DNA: TGTGCCAGCAGCCCCCCCGGAGATTGGGGAGAAACTGAAGCTTTCTTT.

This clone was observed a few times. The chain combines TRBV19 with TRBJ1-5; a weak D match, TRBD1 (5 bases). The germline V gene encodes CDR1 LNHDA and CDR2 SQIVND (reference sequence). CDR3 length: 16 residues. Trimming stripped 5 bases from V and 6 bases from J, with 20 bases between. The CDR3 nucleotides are TGTGCCAGTAGTGGACGGACGGGGGAAACGGGTCAGCCCCAGCATTTT. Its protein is CASSGRTGETGQPQHF.

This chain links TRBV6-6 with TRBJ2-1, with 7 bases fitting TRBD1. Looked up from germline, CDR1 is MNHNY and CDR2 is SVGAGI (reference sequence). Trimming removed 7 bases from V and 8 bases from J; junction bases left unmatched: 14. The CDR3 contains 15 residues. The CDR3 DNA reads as TGTGCCAGCAAACAGGGGCAAGCATCCCTTTATGAGCAGTTCTTC. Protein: CASKQGQASLYEQFF.

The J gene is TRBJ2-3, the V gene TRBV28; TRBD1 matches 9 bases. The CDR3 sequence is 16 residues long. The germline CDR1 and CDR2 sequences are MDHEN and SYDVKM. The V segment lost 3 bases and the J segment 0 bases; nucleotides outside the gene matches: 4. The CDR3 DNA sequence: TGTGCCAGCAGTTTGGAACAGGGGGCTAGCACAGATACGCAGTATTTT. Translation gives CASSLEQGASTDTQYF.

The CDR3 sequence is CAITWGASTEAFF. The CDR3 DNA reads as TGTGCCATCACATGGGGGGCGTCCACTGAAGCTTTCTTT. V is TRBV6-1 and J is TRBJ1-1; D perhaps matches TRBD1 (6 bases). Trimming shortened V by 10 bases and J by 4 bases, and 16 bases separated the two germline ends. This CDR3 comprises 13 residues. Germline loops: CDR1 MNHNS, CDR2 SASEGT.

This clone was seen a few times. The CDR3 loop is CASSLTGGSSGNTIYF. In DNA form, the CDR3 reads TGTGCCAGCAGTCTGACAGGGGGTAGCTCTGGAAACACCATATATTTT. This chain links TRBV28 with TRBJ1-3; TRBD1 matches 9 bases. This CDR3 is built from 16 residues. Germline CDR1 reads MDHEN; CDR2 reads SYDVKM. V was clipped by 5 bases and J by 0 bases; unmatched bases: 5.

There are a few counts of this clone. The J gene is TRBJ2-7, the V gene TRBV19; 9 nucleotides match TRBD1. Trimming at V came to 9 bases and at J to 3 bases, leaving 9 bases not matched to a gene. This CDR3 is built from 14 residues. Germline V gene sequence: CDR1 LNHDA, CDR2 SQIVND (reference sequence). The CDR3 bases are TGTGCCAGCTTGCCGGGACAGGGTAACTACGAGCAGTACTTC. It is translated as CASLPGQGNYEQYF.

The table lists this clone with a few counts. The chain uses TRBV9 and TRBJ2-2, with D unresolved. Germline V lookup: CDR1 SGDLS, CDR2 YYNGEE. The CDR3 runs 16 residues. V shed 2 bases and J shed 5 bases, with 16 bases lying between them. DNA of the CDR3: TGTGCCAGCAGCGTGGGTGGGAAAGGATGGACCGGGGAGCTGTTTTTT. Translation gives CASSVGGKGWTGELFF.

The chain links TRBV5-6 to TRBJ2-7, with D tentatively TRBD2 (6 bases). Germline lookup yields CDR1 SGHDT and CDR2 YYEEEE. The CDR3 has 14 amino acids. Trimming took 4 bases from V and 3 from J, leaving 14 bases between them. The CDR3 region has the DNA TGTGCCAGCAGCCCGACTCACGGGGGCTACGAGCAGTACTTC. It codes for CASSPTHGGYEQYF.

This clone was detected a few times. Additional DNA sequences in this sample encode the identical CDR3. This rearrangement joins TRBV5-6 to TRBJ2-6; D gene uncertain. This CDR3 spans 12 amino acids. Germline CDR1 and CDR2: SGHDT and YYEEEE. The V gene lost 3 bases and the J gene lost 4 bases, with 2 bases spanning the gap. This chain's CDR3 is CASSSGANVLTF. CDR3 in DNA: TGTGCCAGCAGCTCCGGGGCCAACGTCCTGACTTTC.

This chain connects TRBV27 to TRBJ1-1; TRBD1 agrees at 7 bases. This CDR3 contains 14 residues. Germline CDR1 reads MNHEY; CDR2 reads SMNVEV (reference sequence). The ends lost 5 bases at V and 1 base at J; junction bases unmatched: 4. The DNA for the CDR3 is TGTGCCAGCAGTCCTCGACAGGGGAACACTGAAGCTTTCTTT. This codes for CASSPRQGNTEAFF.

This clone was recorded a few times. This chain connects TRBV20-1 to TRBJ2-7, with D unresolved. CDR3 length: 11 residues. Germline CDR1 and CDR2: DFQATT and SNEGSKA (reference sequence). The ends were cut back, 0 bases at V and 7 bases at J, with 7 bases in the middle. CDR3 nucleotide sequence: TGCAGTGCTAGAGATATCCCGGAGCAGTACTTC. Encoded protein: CSARDIPEQYF.

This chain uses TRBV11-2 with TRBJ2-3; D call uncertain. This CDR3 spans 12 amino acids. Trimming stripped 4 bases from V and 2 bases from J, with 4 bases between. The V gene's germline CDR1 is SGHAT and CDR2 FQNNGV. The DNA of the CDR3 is TGTGCCAGCAGCTCAACCACAGATACGCAGTATTTT. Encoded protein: CASSSTTDTQYF.

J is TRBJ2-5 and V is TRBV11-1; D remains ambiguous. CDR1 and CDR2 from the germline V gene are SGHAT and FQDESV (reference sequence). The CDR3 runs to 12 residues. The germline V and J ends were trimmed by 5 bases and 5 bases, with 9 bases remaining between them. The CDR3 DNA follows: TGTGCCAGCAGCCCCCGTTTGGAGACCCAGTACTTC. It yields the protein CASSPRLETQYF.

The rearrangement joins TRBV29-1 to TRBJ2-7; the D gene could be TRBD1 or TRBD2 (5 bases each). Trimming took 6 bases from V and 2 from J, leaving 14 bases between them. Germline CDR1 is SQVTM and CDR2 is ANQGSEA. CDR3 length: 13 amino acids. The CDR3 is CSVSGRLTYEQYF. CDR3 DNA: TGCAGCGTATCGGGACGCCTCACCTACGAGCAGTACTTC.

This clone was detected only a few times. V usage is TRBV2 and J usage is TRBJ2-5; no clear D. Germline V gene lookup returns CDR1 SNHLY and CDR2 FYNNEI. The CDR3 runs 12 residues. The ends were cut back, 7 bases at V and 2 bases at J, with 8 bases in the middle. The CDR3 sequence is CASKLLQETQYF. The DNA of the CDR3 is TGTGCCAGCAAGTTGTTACAAGAGACCCAGTACTTC.

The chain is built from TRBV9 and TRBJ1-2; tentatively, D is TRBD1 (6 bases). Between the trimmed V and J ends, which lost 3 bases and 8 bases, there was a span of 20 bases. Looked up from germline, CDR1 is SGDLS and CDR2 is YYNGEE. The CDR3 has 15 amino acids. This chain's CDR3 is CASSDGTRNGGGYTF. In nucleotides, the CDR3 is TGTGCCAGCAGCGATGGGACACGCAATGGTGGAGGCTACACCTTC.

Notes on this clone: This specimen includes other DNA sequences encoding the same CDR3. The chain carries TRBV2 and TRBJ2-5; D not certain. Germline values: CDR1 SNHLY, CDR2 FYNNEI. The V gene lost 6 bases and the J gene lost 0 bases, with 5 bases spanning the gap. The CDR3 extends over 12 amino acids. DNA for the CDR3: TGTGCCAGCAGCCCGTACCAAGAGACCCAGTACTTC. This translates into CASSPYQETQYF.

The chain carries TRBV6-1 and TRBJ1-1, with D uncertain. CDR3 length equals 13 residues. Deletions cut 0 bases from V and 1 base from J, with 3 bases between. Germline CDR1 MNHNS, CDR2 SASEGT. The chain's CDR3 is CASSEARNTEAFF. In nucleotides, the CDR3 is TGTGCCAGCAGTGAAGCGCGGAACACTGAAGCTTTCTTT.

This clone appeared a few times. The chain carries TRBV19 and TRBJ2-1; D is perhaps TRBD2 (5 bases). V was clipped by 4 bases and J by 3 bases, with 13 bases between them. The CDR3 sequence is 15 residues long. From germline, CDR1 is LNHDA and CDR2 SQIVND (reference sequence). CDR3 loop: CASSNPRTYYNEQFF. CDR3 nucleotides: TGTGCCAGTAGTAACCCCCGGACTTACTACAATGAGCAGTTCTTC. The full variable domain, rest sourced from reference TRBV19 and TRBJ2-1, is DGGITQSPKYLFRKEGQNVTLSCEQNLNHDAMYWYRQDPGQGLRLIYYSQIVNDFQKGDIAEGYSVSREKKESFPLTVTSAQKNPTAFYLCASSNPRTYYNEQFFGPGTRLTVL.

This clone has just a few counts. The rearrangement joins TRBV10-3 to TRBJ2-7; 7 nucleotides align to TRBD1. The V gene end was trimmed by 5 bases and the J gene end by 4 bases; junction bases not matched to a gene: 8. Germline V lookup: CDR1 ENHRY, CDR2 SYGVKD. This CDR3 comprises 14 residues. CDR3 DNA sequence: TGTGCCATCAGTTCCGGGACAGCCGATTACGAGCAGTACTTC. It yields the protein CAISSGTADYEQYF.

CDR3 sequence reads: CASSQEGIQPQHF. CDR3 in DNA: TGCGCCAGCAGCCAAGAGGGGATTCAGCCCCAGCATTTT. The chain couples TRBV4-1 to TRBJ1-5; D unclear. V lost 0 bases, J lost 6 bases, and 6 bases lay in between. The CDR3 consists of 13 residues. CDR1 is MGHRA, CDR2 YSYEKL, per germline.

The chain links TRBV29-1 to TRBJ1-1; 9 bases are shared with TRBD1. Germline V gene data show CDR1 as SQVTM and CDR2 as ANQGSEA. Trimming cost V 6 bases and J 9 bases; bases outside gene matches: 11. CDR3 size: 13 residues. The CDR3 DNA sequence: TGCAGCGTGGTAGGACAGGGGTTACTACAAGCTTTCTTT. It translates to CSVVGQGLLQAFF.

The CDR3, as DNA: TGTGCCAGCAGCTTCGACATCTCCTACGAGCAGTACTTC. Translation gives CASSFDISYEQYF. The chain employs TRBV5-4 and TRBJ2-7; D is unresolved. The CDR3 contains 13 residues. V was clipped by 2 bases and J by 0 bases, with 6 bases between them. Germline loops: CDR1 SGHNT, CDR2 YYREEE (reference sequence).

CDR3 region: CASSLEAVAKNIQYF. CDR3 bases: TGTGCCAGCAGCTTAGAGGCGGTAGCCAAAAACATTCAGTACTTC. The chain links TRBV7-9 to TRBJ2-4; D uncertain. The CDR3 totals 15 residues. Germline lookup yields CDR1 SEHNR and CDR2 FQNEAQ (reference sequence). Trimming took 1 base from V and 0 from J, leaving 7 bases between them.